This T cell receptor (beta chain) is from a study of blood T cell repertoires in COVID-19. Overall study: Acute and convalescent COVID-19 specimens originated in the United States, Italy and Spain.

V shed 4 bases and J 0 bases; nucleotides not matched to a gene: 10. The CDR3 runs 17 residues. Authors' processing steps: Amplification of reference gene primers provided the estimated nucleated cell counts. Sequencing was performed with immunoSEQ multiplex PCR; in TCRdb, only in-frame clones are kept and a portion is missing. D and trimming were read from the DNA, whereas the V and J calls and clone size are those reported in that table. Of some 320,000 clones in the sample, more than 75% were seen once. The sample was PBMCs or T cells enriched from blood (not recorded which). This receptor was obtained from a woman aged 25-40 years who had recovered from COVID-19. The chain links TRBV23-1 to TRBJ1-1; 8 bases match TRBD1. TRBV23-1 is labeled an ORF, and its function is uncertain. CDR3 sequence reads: CASSPGQGRWLNTEAFF. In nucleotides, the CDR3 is TGCGCCAGCAGTCCCGGACAGGGCCGGTGGCTGAACACTGAAGCTTTCTTT.